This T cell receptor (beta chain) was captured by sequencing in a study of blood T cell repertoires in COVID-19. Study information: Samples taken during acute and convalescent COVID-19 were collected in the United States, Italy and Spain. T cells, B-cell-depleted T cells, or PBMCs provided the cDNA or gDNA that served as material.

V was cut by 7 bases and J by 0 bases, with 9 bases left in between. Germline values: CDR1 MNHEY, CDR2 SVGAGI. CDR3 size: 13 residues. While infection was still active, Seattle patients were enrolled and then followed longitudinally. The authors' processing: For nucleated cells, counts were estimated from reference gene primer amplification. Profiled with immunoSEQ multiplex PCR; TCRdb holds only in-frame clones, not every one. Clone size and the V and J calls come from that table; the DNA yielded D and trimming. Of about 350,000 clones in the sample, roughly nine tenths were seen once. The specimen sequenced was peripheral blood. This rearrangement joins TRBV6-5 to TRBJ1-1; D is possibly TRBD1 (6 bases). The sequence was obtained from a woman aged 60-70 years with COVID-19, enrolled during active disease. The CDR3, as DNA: TGTGCCAGCACGAAGGGGGTGAACACTGAAGCTTTCTTT. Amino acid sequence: CASTKGVNTEAFF.